A selection of T cell receptor beta chains follows, all from one sample in a study of PD-1 blockade in classical Hodgkin lymphoma. Clones were read by immunoSEQ multiplex PCR, and TCRdb kept only the in-frame ones, dropping some. The sample has more than 40,000 clones; 80% are singletons. The sample consisted of peripheral blood mononuclear cells (PBMCs), taken before the fourth cycle of nivolumab. The receptors derive from a human donor with classical Hodgkin lymphoma. The CDR3 runs from the conserved cysteine through the conserved F or W. Each record gives: clone size, J gene, V gene, D gene, CDR3 DNA, CDR3 protein. D genes are given only for firm matches. Only part of the rows carry a size: once, few, many, or a class if the clone is expanded.

>NA|TRBJ1-6|TRBV7-6|NA
TGTGCCAGCAGCTCCGTCGATTCACCCCTCCACTTT
CASSSVDSPLHF
>NA|TRBJ1-4|TRBV27|NA
TGTGCCAGCAGTTTTGTTGGGACGCCCAATGAAAAACTGTTTTTT
CASSFVGTPNEKLFF
>NA|TRBJ1-5|TRBV7-2|NA
TGTGCCAGCAGCTCGGACAGTTATTCGCCCCAGCATTTT
CASSSDSYSPQHF
>once|TRBJ2-7|TRBV28|NA
TGTGCCAGCAGCTTTTCCAACTACGAGCAGTACTTC
CASSFSNYEQYF
>NA|TRBJ2-6|TRBV27|NA
TGTGCCAGCAGTTTAGGTTTAGGGGCTGGGGCCAACGTCCTGACTTTC
CASSLGLGAGANVLTF
>NA|TRBJ2-7|TRBV6-1|NA
TGTGCCAGCAGTGAAAACGCGAGGAGGGAGCAGTACTTC
CASSENARREQYF
>NA|TRBJ1-2|TRBV18|NA
TGTGCCAGCTCACCAGGGCGGTCTGGGGGGCTTCACTATGGCTACACCTTC
CASSPGRSGGLHYGYTF
>NA|TRBJ2-1|TRBV11-3|TRBD2
TGTGCCAGCAGCTCTGGACTAGCGGGAGACAATGAGCAGTTCTTC
CASSSGLAGDNEQFF
>once|TRBJ1-1|TRBV6-5|NA
TGTGCCAGCAGTTACTTAACCCCCAGGGGCAATGAAGCTTTCTTT
CASSYLTPRGNEAFF
>NA|TRBJ2-1|TRBV10-3|TRBD2
TGTGCCACGAGCGGGAGCCAGAAATCAAATGAGCAGTTCTTC
CATSGSQKSNEQFF
>NA|TRBJ1-5|TRBV5-1|NA
TGCGCCAGCAGCCCCTCCGCCGGGCGCAATCAGCCCCAGCATTTT
CASSPSAGRNQPQHF
>NA|TRBJ1-1|TRBV27|NA
TGTGCCAGCAGTTTTCCCGGGGGGCATACTGAAGCTTTCTTT
CASSFPGGHTEAFF
>NA|TRBJ2-5|TRBV15|NA
TGTGCCACCAGACAGGGAATATACGAGACCCAGTACTTC
CATRQGIYETQYF
>NA|TRBJ1-1|TRBV19|NA
TGTGCCAGTAGTACGAAAATGAACACTGAAGCTTTCTTT
CASSTKMNTEAFF
>NA|TRBJ2-7|TRBV10-3|NA
TGTGCCATCAGGGCCCTTGGAAGGTACGAGCAGTACTTC
CAIRALGRYEQYF
>NA|TRBJ2-1|TRBV11-2|NA
TGTGCCAGCAGCTCCGGCGCTAGTCGCAATGAGCAGTTCTTC
CASSSGASRNEQFF
>NA|TRBJ1-2|TRBV9|NA
TGTGCCAGCAGCGGGAATGGACGGATCTATGGCTACACCTTC
CASSGNGRIYGYTF
>NA|TRBJ1-4|TRBV7-9|NA
TGTGCCAGCAGCTTATACAATGAAAAACTGTTTTTT
CASSLYNEKLFF
>NA|TRBJ1-2|TRBV7-8|NA
TGTGCCAGCAGCTTAGATCTTCGGCAGATCTATGGCTACACCTTC
CASSLDLRQIYGYTF